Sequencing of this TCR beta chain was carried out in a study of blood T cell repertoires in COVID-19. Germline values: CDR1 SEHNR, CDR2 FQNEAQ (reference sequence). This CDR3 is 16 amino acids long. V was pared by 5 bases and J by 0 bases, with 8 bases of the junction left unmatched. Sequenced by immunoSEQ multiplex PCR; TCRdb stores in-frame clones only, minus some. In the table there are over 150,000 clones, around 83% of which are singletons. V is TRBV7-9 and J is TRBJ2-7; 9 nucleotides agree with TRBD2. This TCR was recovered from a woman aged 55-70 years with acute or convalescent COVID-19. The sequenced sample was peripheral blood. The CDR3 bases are TGTGCCAGCAGCCCCCAGGGAGCGGGGGGCTCCTACGAGCAGTACTTC. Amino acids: CASSPQGAGGSYEQYF. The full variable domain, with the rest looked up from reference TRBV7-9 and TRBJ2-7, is DTGVSQNPRHKITKRGQNVTFRCDPISEHNRLYWYRQTLGQGPEFLTYFQNEAQLEKSRLLSDRFSAERPKGSFSTLEIQRTEQGDSAMYLCASSPQGAGGSYEQYFGPGTRLTVT.